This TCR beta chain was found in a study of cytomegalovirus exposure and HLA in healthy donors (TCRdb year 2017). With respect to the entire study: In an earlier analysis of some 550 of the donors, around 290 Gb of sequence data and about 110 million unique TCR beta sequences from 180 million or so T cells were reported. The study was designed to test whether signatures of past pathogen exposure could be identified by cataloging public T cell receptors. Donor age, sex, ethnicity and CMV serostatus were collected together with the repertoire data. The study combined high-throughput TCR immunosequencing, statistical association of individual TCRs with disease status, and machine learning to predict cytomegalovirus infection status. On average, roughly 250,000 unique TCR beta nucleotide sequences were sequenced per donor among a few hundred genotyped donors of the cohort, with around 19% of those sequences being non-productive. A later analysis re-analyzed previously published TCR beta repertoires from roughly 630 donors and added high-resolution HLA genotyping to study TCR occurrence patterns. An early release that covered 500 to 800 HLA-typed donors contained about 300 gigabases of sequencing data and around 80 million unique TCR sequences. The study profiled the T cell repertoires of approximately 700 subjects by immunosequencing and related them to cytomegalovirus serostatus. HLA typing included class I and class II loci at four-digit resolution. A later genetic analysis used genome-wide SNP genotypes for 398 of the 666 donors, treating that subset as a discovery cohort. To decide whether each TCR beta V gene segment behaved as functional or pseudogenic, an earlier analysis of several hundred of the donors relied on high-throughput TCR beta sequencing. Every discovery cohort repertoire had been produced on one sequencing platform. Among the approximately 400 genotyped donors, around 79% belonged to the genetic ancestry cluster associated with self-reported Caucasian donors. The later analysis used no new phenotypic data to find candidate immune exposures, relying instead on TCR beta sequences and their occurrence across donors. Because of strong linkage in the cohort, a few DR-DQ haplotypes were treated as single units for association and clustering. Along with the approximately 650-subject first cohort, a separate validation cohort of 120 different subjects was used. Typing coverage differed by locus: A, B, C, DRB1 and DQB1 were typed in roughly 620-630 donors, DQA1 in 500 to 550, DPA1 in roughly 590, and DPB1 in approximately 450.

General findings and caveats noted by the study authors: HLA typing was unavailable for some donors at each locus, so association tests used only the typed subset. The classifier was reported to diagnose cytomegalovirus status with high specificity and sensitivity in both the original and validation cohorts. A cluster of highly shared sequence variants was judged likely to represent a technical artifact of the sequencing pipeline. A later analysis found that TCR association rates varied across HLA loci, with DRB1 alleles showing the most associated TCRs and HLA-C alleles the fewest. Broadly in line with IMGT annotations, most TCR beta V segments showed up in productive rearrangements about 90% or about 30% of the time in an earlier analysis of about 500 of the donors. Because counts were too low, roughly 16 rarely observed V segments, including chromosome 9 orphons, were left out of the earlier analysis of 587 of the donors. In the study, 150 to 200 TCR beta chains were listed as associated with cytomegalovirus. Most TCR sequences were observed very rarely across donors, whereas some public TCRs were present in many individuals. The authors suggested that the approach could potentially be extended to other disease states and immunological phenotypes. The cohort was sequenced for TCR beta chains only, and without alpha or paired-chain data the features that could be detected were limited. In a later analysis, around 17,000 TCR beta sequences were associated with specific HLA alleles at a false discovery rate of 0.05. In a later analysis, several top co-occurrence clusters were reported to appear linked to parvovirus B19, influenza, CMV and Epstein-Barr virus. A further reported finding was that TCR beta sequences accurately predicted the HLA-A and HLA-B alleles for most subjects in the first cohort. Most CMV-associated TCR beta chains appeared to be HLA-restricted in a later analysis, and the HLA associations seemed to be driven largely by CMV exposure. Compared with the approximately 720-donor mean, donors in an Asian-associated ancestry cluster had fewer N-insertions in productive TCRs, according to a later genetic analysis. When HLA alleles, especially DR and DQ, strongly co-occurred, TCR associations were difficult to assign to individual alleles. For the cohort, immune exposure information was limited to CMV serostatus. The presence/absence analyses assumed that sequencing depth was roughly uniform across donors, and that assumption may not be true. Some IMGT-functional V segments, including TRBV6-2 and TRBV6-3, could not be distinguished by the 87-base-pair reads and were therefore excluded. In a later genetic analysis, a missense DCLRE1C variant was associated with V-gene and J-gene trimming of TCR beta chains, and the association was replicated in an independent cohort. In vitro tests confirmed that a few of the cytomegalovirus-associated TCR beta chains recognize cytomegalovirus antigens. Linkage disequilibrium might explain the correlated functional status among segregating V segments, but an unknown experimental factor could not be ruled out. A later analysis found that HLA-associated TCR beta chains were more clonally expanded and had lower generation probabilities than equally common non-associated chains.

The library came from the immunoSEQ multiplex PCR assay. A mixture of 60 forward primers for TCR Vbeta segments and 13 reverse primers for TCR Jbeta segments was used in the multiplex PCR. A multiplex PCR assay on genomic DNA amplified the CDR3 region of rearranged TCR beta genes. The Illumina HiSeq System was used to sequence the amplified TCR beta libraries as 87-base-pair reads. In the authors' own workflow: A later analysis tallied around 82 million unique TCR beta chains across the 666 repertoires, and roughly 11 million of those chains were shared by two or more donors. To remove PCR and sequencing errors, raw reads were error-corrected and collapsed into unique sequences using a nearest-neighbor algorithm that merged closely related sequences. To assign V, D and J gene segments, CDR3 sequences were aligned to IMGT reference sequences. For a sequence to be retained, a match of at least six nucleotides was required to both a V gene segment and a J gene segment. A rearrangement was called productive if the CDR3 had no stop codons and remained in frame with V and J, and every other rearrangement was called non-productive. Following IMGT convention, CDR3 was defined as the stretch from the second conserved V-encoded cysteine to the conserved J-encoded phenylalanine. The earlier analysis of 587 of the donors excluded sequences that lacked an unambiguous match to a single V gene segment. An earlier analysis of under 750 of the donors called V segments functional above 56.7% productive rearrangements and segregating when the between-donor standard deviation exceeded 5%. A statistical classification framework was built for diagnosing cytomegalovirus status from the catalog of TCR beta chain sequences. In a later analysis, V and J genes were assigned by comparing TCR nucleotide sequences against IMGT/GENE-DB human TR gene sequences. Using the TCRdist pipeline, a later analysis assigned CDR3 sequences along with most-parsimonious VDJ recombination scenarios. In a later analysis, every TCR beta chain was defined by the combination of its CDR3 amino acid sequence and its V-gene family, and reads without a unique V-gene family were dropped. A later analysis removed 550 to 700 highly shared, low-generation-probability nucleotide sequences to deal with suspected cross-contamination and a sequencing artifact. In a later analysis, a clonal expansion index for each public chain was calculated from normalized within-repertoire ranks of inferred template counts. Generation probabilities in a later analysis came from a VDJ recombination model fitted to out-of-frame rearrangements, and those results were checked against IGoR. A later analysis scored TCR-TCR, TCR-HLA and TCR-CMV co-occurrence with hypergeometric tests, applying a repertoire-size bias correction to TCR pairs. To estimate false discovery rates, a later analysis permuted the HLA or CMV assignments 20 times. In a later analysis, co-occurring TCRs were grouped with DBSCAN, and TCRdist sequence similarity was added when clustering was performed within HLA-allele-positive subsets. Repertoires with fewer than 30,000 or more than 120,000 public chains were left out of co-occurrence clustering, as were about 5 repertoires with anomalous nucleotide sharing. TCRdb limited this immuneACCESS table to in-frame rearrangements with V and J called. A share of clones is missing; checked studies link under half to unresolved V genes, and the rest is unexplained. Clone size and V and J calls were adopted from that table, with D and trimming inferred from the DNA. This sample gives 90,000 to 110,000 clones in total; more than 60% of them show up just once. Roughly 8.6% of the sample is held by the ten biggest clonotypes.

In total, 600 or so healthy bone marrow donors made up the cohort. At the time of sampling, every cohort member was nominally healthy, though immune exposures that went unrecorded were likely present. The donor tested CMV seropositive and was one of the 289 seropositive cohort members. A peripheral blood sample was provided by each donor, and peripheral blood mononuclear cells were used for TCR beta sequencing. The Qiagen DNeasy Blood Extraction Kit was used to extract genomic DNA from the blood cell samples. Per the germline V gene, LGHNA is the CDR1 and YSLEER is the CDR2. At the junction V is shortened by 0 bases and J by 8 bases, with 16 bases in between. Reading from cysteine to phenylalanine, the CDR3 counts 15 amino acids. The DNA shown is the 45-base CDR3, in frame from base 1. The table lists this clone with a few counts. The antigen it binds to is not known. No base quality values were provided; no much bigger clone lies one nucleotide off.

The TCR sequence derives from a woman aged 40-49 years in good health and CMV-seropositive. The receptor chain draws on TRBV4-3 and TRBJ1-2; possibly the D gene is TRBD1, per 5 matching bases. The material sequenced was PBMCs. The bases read TGCGCCAGCAGCCAAGATCGCACGGGGGTACGGGGCTACACCTTC. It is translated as CASSQDRTGVRGYTF.